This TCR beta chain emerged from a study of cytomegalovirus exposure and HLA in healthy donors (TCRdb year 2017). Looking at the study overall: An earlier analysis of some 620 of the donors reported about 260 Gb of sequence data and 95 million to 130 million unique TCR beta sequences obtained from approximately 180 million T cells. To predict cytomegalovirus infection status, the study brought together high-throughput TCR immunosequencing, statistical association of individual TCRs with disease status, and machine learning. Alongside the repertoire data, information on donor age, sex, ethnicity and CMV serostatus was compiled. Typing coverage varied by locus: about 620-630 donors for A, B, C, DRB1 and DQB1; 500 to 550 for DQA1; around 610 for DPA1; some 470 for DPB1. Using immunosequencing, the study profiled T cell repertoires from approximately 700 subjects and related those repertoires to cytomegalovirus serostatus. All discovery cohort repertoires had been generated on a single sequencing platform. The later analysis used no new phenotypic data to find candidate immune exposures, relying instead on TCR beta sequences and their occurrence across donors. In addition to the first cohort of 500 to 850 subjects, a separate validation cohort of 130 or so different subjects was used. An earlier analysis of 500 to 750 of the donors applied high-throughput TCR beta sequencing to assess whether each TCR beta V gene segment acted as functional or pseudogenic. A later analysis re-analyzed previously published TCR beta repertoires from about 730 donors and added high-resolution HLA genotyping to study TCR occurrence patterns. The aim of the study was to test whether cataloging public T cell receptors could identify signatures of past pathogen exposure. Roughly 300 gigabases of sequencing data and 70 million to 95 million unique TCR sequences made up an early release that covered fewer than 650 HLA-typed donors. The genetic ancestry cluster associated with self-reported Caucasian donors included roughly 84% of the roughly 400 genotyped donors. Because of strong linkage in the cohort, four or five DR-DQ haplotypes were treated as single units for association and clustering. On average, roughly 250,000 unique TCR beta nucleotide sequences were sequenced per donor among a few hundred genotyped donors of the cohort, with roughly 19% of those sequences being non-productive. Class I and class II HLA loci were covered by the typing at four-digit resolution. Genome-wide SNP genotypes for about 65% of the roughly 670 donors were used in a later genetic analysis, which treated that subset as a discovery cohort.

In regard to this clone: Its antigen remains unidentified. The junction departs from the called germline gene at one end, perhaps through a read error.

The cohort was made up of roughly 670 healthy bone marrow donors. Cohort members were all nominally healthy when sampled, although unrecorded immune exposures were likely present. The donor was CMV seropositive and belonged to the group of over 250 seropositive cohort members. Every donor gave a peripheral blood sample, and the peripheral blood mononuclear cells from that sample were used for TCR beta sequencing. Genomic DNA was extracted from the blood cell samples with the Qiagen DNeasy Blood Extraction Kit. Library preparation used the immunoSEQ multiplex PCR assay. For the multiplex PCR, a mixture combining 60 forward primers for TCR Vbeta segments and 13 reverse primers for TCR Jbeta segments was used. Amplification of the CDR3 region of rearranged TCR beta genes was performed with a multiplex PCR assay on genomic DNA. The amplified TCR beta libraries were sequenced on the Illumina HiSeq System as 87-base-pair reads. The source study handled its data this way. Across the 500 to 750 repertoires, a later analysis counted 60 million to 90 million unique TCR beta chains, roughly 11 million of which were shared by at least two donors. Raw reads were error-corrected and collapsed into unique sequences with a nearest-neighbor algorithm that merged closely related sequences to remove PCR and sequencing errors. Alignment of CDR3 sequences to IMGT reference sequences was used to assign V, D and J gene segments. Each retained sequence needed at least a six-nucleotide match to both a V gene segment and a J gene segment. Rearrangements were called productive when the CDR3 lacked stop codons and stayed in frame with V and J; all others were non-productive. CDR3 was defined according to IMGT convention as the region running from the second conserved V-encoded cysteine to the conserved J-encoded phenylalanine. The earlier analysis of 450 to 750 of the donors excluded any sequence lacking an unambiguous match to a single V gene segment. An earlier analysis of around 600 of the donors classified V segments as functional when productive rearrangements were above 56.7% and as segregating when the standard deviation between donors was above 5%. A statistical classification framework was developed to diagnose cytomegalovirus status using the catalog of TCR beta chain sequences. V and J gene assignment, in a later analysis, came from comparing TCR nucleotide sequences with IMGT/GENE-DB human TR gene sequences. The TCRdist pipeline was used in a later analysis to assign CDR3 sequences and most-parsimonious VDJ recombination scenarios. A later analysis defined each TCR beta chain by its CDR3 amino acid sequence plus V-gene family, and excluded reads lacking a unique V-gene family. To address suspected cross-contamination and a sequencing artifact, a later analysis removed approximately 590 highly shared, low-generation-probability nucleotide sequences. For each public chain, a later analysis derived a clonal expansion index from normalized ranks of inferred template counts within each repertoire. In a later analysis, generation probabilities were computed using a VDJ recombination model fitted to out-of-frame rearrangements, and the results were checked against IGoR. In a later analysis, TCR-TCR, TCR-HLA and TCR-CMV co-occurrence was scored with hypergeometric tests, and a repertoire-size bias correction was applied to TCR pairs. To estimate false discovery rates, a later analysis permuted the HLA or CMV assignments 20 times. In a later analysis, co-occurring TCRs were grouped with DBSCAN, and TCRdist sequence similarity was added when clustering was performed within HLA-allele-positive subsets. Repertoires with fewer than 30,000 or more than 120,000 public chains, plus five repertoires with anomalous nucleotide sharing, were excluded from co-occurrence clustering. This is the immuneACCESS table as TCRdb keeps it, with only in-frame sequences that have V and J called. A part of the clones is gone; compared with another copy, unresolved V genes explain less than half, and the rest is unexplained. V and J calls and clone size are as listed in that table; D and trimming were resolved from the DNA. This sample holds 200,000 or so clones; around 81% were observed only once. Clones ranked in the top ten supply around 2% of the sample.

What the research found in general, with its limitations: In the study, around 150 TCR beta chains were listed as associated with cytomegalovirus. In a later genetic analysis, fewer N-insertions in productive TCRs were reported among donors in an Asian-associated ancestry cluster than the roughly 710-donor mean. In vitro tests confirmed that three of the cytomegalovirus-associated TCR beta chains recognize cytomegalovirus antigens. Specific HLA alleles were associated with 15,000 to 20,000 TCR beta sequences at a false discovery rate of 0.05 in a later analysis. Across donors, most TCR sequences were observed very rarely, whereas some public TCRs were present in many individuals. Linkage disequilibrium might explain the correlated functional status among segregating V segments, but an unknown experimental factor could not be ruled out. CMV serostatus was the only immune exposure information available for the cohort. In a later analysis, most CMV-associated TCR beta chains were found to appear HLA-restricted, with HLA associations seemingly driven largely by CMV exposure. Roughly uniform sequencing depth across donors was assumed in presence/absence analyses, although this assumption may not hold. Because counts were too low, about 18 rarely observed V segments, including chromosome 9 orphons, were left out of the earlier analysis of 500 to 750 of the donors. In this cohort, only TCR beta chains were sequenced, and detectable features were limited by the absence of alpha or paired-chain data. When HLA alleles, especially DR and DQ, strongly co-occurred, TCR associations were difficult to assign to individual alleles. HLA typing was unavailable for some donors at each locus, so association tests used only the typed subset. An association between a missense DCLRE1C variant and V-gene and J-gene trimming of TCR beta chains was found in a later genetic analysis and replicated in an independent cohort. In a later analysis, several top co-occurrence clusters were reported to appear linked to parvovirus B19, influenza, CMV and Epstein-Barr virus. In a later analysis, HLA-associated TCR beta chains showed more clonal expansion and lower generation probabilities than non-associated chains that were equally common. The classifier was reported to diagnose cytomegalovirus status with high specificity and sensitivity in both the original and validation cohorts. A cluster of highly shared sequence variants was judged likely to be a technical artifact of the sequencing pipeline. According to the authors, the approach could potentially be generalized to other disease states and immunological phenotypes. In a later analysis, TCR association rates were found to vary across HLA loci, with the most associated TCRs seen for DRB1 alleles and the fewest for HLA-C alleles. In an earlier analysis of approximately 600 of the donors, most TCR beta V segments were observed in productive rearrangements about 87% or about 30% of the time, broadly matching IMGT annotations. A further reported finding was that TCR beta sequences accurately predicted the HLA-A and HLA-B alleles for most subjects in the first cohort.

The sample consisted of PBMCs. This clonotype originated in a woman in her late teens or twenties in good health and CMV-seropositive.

The DNA is as follows: TGTGCCATCAGTGAGTCGAATGGCAGGCTTTTT. This is translated as CAISESNGRLF. The chain employs TRBV10-3 and TRBJ2-7, with the D segment identity uncertain. CDR1 and CDR2 are read off the germline V gene as ENHRY and SYGVKD. Taken from cysteine to phenylalanine, the CDR3 has 11 residues. Of the read, only the CDR3 DNA is kept; its 33 bases are in frame from base 1.